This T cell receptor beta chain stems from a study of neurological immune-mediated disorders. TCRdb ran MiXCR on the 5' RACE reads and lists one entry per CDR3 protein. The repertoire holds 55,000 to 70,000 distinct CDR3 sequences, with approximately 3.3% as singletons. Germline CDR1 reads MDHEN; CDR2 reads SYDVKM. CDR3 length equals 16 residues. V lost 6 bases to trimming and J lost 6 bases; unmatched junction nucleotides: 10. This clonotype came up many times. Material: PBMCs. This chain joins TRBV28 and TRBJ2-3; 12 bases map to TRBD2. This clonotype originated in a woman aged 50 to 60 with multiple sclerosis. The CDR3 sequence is CASRNLLAGGPDTQYF. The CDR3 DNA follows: TGTGCCAGCAGAAACCTCCTAGCGGGAGGGCCGGATACGCAGTATTTT.